This T cell receptor (beta chain) was recorded in a study of glioma-infiltrating T cells. Study-wide findings and caveats: Very few CDR3 sequences were shared between tissue and blood. Above-expected tissue-blood divergence occurred in all gliomas, most in low-grade ones.

Germline V CDR1 and CDR2: DFQATT, SNEGSKA (reference sequence). V lost 0 bases and J lost 0, with 17 bases in between. The CDR3 has 17 residues. This clonotype was detected many times. Its target is unknown. The iRepertoire nested amplicon-rescue multiplex PCR amplified TCR alpha and beta CDR3s from RNA. For one-step reverse transcription and amplification, about 90-400 ng of tissue mRNA or PBMC total RNA was used. TCRdb re-called the multiplex PCR reads with MiXCR, one entry per CDR3 protein. The sample lists about 180,000 distinct CDR3 sequences; more than 35% were seen once. The TCR originated in a human donor with low-grade glioma or glioblastoma, undergoing nonglioma brain surgery, or in good health (not recorded which). The sequencing input was glioma tissue, nonneoplastic brain tissue, or PBMCs (not recorded which). This chain joins TRBV20-1 and TRBJ1-1; D is perhaps TRBD1 (5 bases). This chain's CDR3 is CSARDAGQGSVNTEAFF. The CDR3 DNA is TGCAGTGCTAGAGATGCGGGCCAGGGAAGTGTGAACACTGAAGCTTTCTTT.